This TCR beta chain was captured in a study of blood T cell repertoires in COVID-19. The table came from immunoSEQ multiplex PCR; TCRdb's copy has only in-frame clones and leaves some out. There are about 170,000 clones in the sample; around four fifths occur only once, and around 4.8% lies in the top ten. Allocation to cohorts depended on clinical history reported by the participants. Recovered status applied to Cohort 3 donors who had two consecutive negative PCRs. It also applied to those with clearance or with symptom resolution. This CDR3 is 14 amino acids long. The V gene lost 6 bases and the J gene lost 0 bases, with 11 bases spanning the gap. CDR1 and CDR2 from the germline V gene are SGHRS and YFSETQ.

Specimen: PBMCs or T cells enriched from blood (not recorded which). This TCR came from a woman aged 45-59 years who had recovered from COVID-19. The J gene is TRBJ2-3, the V gene TRBV5-1; the D is unclear. CDR3 DNA sequence: TGCGCCAGCAAAAGACCAGGAAGCACAGATACGCAGTATTTT. This codes for CASKRPGSTDTQYF.